A single sample gave rise to the 5 T cell receptor beta chains below, sequenced in a study of radiotherapy plus CTLA-4 blockade in lung cancer. The assay was immunoSEQ multiplex PCR, and TCRdb's table has in-frame clones only and misses some. The sample includes about 120,000 clones, approximately 80% of them seen just once. This sample comprised peripheral blood, obtained from a patient treated with radiotherapy plus ipilimumab. The origin of the receptors is a human donor with non-small cell lung cancer who had a partial response to radiotherapy plus ipilimumab.

The chain is built from TRBV18 and TRBJ2-6; TRBD2 might be the D (5 bases). The CDR3 totals 15 residues. Looked up from germline, CDR1 is KGHSH and CDR2 is LQKENI. V was trimmed by 3 bases and J by 0 bases, leaving 6 bases between them. CDR3 DNA sequence: TGTGCCAGCTCACCCGAGGGCTCTGGGGCCAACGTCCTGACTTTC. Translation gives CASSPEGSGANVLTF. Full variable domain (outside the CDR3, taken from reference TRBV18 and TRBJ2-6): NAGVMQNPRHLVRRRGQEARLRCSPMKGHSHVYWYRQLPEEGLKFMVYLQKENIIDESGMPKERFSAEFPKEGPSILRIQQVVRGDSAAYFCASSPEGSGANVLTFGAGSRLTVL.

V is TRBV27 and J is TRBJ2-3; 8 positions agree with TRBD2. The CDR3 spans 15 residues. Trimming took 3 bases from V and 5 from J; bases not matched to a gene: 7. CDR1 is MNHEY, CDR2 SMNVEV, per germline (reference sequence). CDR3 sequence reads: CASSLGAGVRDTQYF. The CDR3 coding sequence is TGTGCCAGCAGTTTGGGAGCGGGAGTAAGAGATACGCAGTATTTT.

This chain connects TRBV4-1 to TRBJ1-2; the D is unclear. The CDR3 extends over 16 amino acids. The V gene's germline CDR1 is MGHRA and CDR2 YSYEKL. The ends were cut back, 3 bases at V and 8 bases at J, with 22 bases in the middle. The CDR3: CASSHALIAQTNGYTF. The CDR3 DNA is TGCGCCAGCAGCCATGCGTTGATCGCTCAAACCAACGGCTACACCTTC.

V usage is TRBV6-5 and J usage is TRBJ2-6, with 8 nucleotides matching TRBD1. The CDR3 consists of 16 residues. Germline assignment: CDR1 MNHEY and CDR2 SVGAGI. Trimming cost V 0 bases and J 2 bases; bases outside gene matches: 0. The CDR3 nucleotides read TGTGCCAGCAGTTACTCGGACAGGGCTGGGGCCAACGTCCTGACTTTC. This encodes CASSYSDRAGANVLTF.

The table lists this clone with a few counts. This chain connects TRBV6-4 to TRBJ2-2, with a tentative D call TRBD2 (5 bases). From germline, CDR1 is MRHNA and CDR2 SNTAGT. Trimming left V 3 bases short and J 5 bases short, with 10 bases between. This CDR3 comprises 14 residues. Written as DNA, the CDR3 is TGTGCCAGCAGTGAGAAGACGGGGACCGGGGAGCTGTTTTTT. Encoded protein: CASSEKTGTGELFF.